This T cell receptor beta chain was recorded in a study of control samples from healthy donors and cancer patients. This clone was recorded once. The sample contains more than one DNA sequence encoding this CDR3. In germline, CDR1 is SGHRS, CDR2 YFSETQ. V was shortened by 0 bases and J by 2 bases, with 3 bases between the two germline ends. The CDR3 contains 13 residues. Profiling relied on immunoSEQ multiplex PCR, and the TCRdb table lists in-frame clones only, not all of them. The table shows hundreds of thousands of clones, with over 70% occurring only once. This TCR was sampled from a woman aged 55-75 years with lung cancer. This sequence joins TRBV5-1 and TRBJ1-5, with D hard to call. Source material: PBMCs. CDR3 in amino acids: CASSLGRNQPQHF. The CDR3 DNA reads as TGCGCCAGCAGCTTGGGTCGCAATCAGCCCCAGCATTTT.